The T cell receptor (beta chain) under discussion was sequenced for a study of cytomegalovirus exposure and HLA in healthy donors. Study details: Out of 180 million or so T cells, an earlier analysis found about 100 million unique TCR beta sequences in total.

Study observations and caveats: Researchers reportedly found TCR beta sequences accurately predicted most subjects' HLA-A and HLA-B alleles. The likely explanation for a cluster of highly shared sequence variants was sequencing artifact. In vitro experiments confirmed that three CMV-associated chains were specific for CMV antigens.

With regard to this clone: The antigen is undetermined.

Germline loops: CDR1 SSHAT, CDR2 FNYEAQ (reference sequence). There are 15 residues in the CDR3. The germline V and J ends were trimmed by 1 base and 6 bases, with 10 bases remaining between them. Researchers ran the PCR with 60 Vbeta and 13 Jbeta primers. The table came from immunoSEQ multiplex PCR; TCRdb's copy has only in-frame clones and leaves some out. The sample has 150,000 or so clones; 73% are singletons. J is TRBJ1-6 and V is TRBV7-7; D is perhaps TRBD1 (6 bases). The origin of this receptor is a woman under 30 in good health and CMV-seronegative. The sequenced sample was PBMCs. The CDR3 sequence: CASSLGDRSNSPLHF. In DNA, the CDR3 is TGTGCCAGCAGCTTAGGAGACAGGAGTAATTCACCCCTCCACTTT.